The rows below give T cell receptor beta chains drawn from one sample of a study of CXCR3-negative and CXCR3-positive naive CD8 T cells. From its re-call of the 5' RACE reads, TCRdb lists each CDR3 protein once, without DNA. The table for this sample gives about 62,000 distinct CDR3 sequences. Material: naive CXCR3- CD8+ T cells from blood. These receptor sequences come from a human donor in good health. Some clones in this sample may be carry-over from other donors' samples. The CDR3 runs from the conserved cysteine through the conserved F or W. Part of the rows lack a size; the others show once, few, many or a class for expanded clones.

v_call,clone_size,j_call,cdr3_aa
TRBV6-5,NA,TRBJ1-1,CASSYQEDRGTEAFF
TRBV18,NA,TRBJ2-5,CASSPLVSQLQETQYF
TRBV29-1,NA,TRBJ2-7,CSVDLTGRGHEQYF
TRBV11-2,NA,TRBJ2-7,CASSLDHPGRYEQYF
TRBV7-9,NA,TRBJ2-1,CASSLGGGNEQFF
TRBV7-3,NA,TRBJ2-3,CASRIGLAGDDRTDTQYF
TRBV12-3/TRBV12-4,NA,TRBJ2-5,CASSSWDSQETQYF
TRBV27,NA,TRBJ1-4,CASSNGAELFF
TRBV7-3,NA,TRBJ1-2,CASSLSTGAEYGYTF
TRBV28,NA,TRBJ1-3,CASSLLVRRERNTIYF
TRBV4-3,NA,TRBJ2-1,CASSPRVGEQFF
TRBV29-1,medium-sized,TRBJ1-1,CSVRDREGAEAFF
TRBV5-1,NA,TRBJ2-7,CASSPGGREGGSSYEQYF
TRBV7-9,NA,TRBJ2-1,CASRVEYNEQFF
TRBV7-6,NA,TRBJ2-7,CASSLSLTGTQRYEQYF
TRBV14,NA,TRBJ2-2,CASSQVASTGNTGELFF
TRBV5-1,NA,TRBJ2-1,CASSLLTRADNEQFF
TRBV7-9,NA,TRBJ2-1,CASSLVGAGTGVLEQFF
TRBV29-1,NA,TRBJ2-7,CSVEGLAGVNEQYF
TRBV12-5,NA,TRBJ1-4,CASGLPNWDRGMDHEKLFF
TRBV4-3,NA,TRBJ2-7,CASSQDYRGPSYEQYF
TRBV20-1,NA,TRBJ2-3,CSARDWDRATDTQYF
TRBV29-1,NA,TRBJ1-1,CSVLQVNTEAFF
TRBV7-8,NA,TRBJ2-3,CASSGTSGGIADTQYF
TRBV29-1,NA,TRBJ2-1,CSVEGVNEQFF
TRBV28,NA,TRBJ1-5,CASRGQGGNQPQHF
TRBV14,NA,TRBJ1-5,CASSQNTDGLGHF
TRBV29-1,NA,TRBJ1-1,CSVQLPGQVARTEAFF
TRBV29-1,NA,TRBJ1-4,CSVEDTGPRGEKLFF
TRBV7-6,NA,TRBJ2-1,CASSLSTYNEQFF
TRBV20-1,NA,TRBJ2-5,CSARVGGGRETQYF
TRBV28,NA,TRBJ2-5,CASSLGSQDQETQYF
TRBV29-1,NA,TRBJ2-3,CSDEPAPGEKDTQYF
TRBV2,NA,TRBJ2-1,CASSELAGGRANEQFF
TRBV29-1,NA,TRBJ2-7,CSVEVLGGEQYF
TRBV12-3/TRBV12-4,NA,TRBJ2-5,CASSRPGEETQYF
TRBV28,NA,TRBJ2-1,CASSLLRESYNEQFF
TRBV27,NA,TRBJ1-4,CASRPQTLKDAATNEKLFF
TRBV9,NA,TRBJ2-3,CASGSGGVDTQYF
TRBV27,NA,TRBJ2-1,CASVPGQGLREQFF
TRBV7-9,NA,TRBJ2-2,CASSLDSGELFF
TRBV12-3/TRBV12-4,NA,TRBJ1-1,CASRQGAVEAFF
TRBV20-1,NA,TRBJ2-7,CSARPRSSYEQYF
TRBV7-9,NA,TRBJ2-1,CASSPTSGRYNEQFF
TRBV29-1,NA,TRBJ2-2,CSVDGNTGELFF
TRBV6-2/TRBV6-3,NA,TRBJ2-7,CASSPQGTGGSSYEQYF
TRBV7-6,NA,TRBJ2-2,CASSPWDRVGTGELFF
TRBV27,NA,TRBJ1-2,CASSPTGFGYGYTF